This paragraph covers one T cell receptor (beta chain) sequence. Its antigen specificity is not known. Base quality data are lacking; no much larger clone is found one base away. The library was prepared using the immunoSEQ multiplex PCR assay. In TCRdb, the immuneACCESS table is reduced to in-frame sequences with V and J assigned. These tables do not hold every clone; where another copy was compared, an unresolved V gene accounts for under half, and the others remain unexplained. The sample table contains hundreds of thousands of clones; only one count was recorded for 78% of them. 0.013% of the sample belongs to the ten largest clones. From a lookup of the germline V gene (reference sequence), CDR1 and CDR2 are DFQATT and SNEGSKA. From the cysteine through the phenylalanine, the CDR3 covers 11 amino acids. Only the CDR3 DNA is retained, 33 bases long and in frame from the first base. V and J lose 6 bases and 7 bases, and a span of 12 bases separates them.

The sample is drawn from a study of shared T cell receptors in the human thymus (dated by TCRdb to the early 2020s). As for the study more broadly: The study examined how self-reactive, shared T-cell receptor alpha chains are generated in the human thymus.

These data also featured in a second study, about human thymus T cells. From the second report: Immunologically healthy infants undergoing open corrective cardiac surgery for congenital heart defects in Finland were used as donors. Thymus tissue was obtained as surgical resects removed during corrective cardiac surgery. Both the thymic and the peripheral blood repertoires appeared to show biased V and J gene segment usage. The related research found that thymic TCR repertoires overlapped highly between unrelated individuals. The study described the TCR alpha and beta repertoires in about 8 infant thymus samples and a handful of matching peripheral blood samples. Donor ages ranged from about 7 to 244 days, and the cohort comprised about 6 male and a couple of female infants. Thymocytes were freed from the tissue by mechanical means and kept at -70 degrees C as pellets of roughly 9-30 million cells. Genomic DNA was extracted from frozen cell pellets with a QIAsymphony instrument. TCRB and TCRAD loci were amplified from a standardized quantity of quality-controlled genomic DNA using the immunoSEQ multiplex PCR assay. The amplicons covered the V(D)J region and were long enough to include the CDR3 and to identify the V and J genes. The amplicons were sequenced on an Illumina platform via the commercial immunoSEQ service. Primer bias and sequencing errors were corrected as previously described, and TCRAD and TCRB were defined on the basis of the IMGT database. The repertoires were analysed using immunoSEQ Analyzer 3.0 and VDJTools for basic statistics, V/J segment usage, diversity estimates, rarefaction and pairwise overlap. Chao1, ChaoE, Efron-Thisted, Shannon and inverse Simpson indices were used to estimate diversity, which was also estimated on datasets down-sampled to the smallest sample. For repertoire overlap, CDR3 nucleotide sequence, V gene and J gene had to match strictly, and clustering was done by Jaccard-based multidimensional scaling. Thymus samples yielded on average roughly 790,000 unique TCRB clonotypes, compared with 80,000 to 95,000 from blood samples.

The V and J genes are TRBV20-1 and TRBJ1-2; tentative D gene TRBD1, with 6 bases matching. The clonotype was recovered from a boy under three years old with a congenital heart defect. Donor details come from another sample of the same person, matched by shared clones. Sequenced input: thymocytes. Read as DNA, the sequence is TGCAGTGCGGCGGGGGCAGTTGGCTACACCTTC. Its translation reads: CSAAGAVGYTF.